A single sample gave rise to the 29 T cell receptor beta chains below, sequenced in a study of T-cell memory formation after mild COVID-19. TCRdb reanalysed the 5' RACE reads using MiXCR and keeps one entry per CDR3 protein. The sample consists of fewer than 550,000 distinct CDR3 sequences, roughly 20% of them appearing once. The material sequenced was PBMCs or a T cell subset sorted from them (not recorded which). Receptors were obtained from an adult woman who had mild COVID-19 (a few samples of this study predate the infection). Cell type and time point are not known.

This clonotype was seen only a few times. The rearrangement links TRBV5-5 to TRBJ2-7, with TRBD1 matching over 11 bases. V was pared by 3 bases and J by 6 bases, with 8 bases of the junction left unmatched. Germline values: CDR1 SGHKS, CDR2 YYEKEE (reference sequence). This CDR3 spans 15 amino acids. Here the CDR3 DNA reads TGTGCCAGCAGCTCACGCCGGGACAGGGGGGGCGAGCAGTACTTC. Translating gives CASSSRRDRGGEQYF.

This clonotype has at least ten counts. The gene calls are TRBV7-9 and TRBJ1-2, with 9 bases matching TRBD1. V shed 3 bases and J 2 bases; nucleotides not matched to a gene: 4. The CDR3 length is 15 residues. Per the germline V gene, CDR1 is SEHNR and CDR2 is FQNEAQ (reference sequence). The DNA for the CDR3 is TGTGCCAGCAGCTTGAGCGGGACAGGGAACTATGGCTACACCTTC. It yields the protein CASSLSGTGNYGYTF.

There are a few counts of this clonotype. The rearrangement joins TRBV20-1 to TRBJ2-3; D uncertain. The V gene's germline CDR1 is DFQATT and CDR2 SNEGSKA (reference sequence). This CDR3 has 16 residues. V was pared by 2 bases and J by 2 bases, with 17 bases between. The CDR3 loop reads CSARWSMGDHTDTQYF. The CDR3 bases are TGCAGTGCTAGATGGTCAATGGGCGATCACACAGATACGCAGTATTTT.

In this sample, this clonotype turned up many times. V gene TRBV29-1 combines with J gene TRBJ2-3; no clear D gene. This CDR3 spans 15 amino acids. Germline V gives CDR1 SQVTM, CDR2 ANQGSEA. V was shortened by 4 bases and J by 2 bases, with 16 bases between the two germline ends. The CDR3 sequence is CSVVSLTATTDTQYF. In nucleotides, the CDR3 is TGCAGCGTTGTTTCCTTGACGGCCACCACAGATACGCAGTATTTT.

The chain carries TRBV10-3 and TRBJ2-5; 9 bases map to TRBD1. The CDR3 sequence is 14 residues long. After removal of 10 bases from V and 5 bases from J, the junction contained 11 bases not matched to a gene. Per germline, CDR1 ENHRY and CDR2 SYGVKD. The CDR3 DNA is TGTGCCAGCTCAACAGGGGGCGGTTTCGAGACCCAGTACTTC. Encoded protein: CASSTGGGFETQYF.

This clonotype was seen a handful of times. V is TRBV20-1 and J is TRBJ2-3, with D uncertain. CDR1 is DFQATT and CDR2 is SNEGSKA in the germline V gene (reference sequence). This CDR3 is built from 14 residues. Between the trimmed V and J ends, which lost 2 bases and 3 bases, there was a span of 12 bases. This chain's CDR3 is CSARKLSETDTQYF. CDR3 DNA: TGCAGTGCTAGAAAACTTTCGGAGACAGATACGCAGTATTTT.

The V and J genes are TRBV6-1 and TRBJ2-2, with a weak D call TRBD2 (6 bases). V shed 8 bases and J shed 5 bases, with 15 bases lying between them. The CDR3 runs 14 residues. Germline CDR1 MNHNS, CDR2 SASEGT. This CDR3 reads CASRPGVETGELFF. CDR3 nucleotides: TGTGCCAGCCGTCCGGGGGTAGAGACCGGGGAGCTGTTTTTT.

This clonotype occurred many times. J is TRBJ2-1 and V is TRBV7-6; D gene ambiguous. This CDR3 spans 12 amino acids. The ends were cut back, 3 bases at V and 8 bases at J, with 8 bases in the middle. Germline CDR1 reads SGHVS; CDR2 reads FNYEAQ. CDR3 in amino acids: CASSFLNHEQFF. The CDR3 DNA reads as TGTGCCAGCAGCTTTTTGAATCATGAGCAGTTCTTC.

The chain employs TRBV9 and TRBJ1-2; 8 bases are a match to TRBD1. Germline CDR1 is SGDLS and CDR2 is YYNGEE. Trimming at V came to 3 bases and at J to 6 bases, leaving 7 bases not matched to a gene. CDR3 length: 14 residues. CDR3 nucleotides: TGTGCCAGCAGCGCGGGGACAGGCATAGATGGCTACACCTTC. Translating gives CASSAGTGIDGYTF.

This clonotype was counted a few times. The V call is TRBV6-2 or TRBV6-3, the J call TRBJ2-7; 8 bases line up with TRBD1. V shed 7 bases and J 4 bases; nucleotides not matched to a gene: 9. The CDR3 is 14 amino acids. The germline gives CDR1 MNHEY, CDR2 SVGEGT. CDR3 sequence: CASTEDRDFYEQYF. CDR3 DNA sequence: TGTGCCAGCACTGAGGACAGGGATTTTTACGAGCAGTACTTC.

The genes are TRBV4-1 and TRBJ2-7; 8 bases are shared with TRBD2. Germline V CDR1 and CDR2: MGHRA, YSYEKL. Trimming took 7 bases from V and 6 from J; bases not matched to a gene: 17. The CDR3 loop spans 16 amino acids. Written as DNA, the CDR3 is TGCGCCAGCACCACGGGGGGGGCTCCCGGTTCAAGCGAGCAGTACTTC. Protein product: CASTTGGAPGSSEQYF.

This clonotype showed up just a few times. V gene TRBV5-1 combines with J gene TRBJ2-3; 7 nucleotides match TRBD2. The germline CDR1 and CDR2 sequences are SGHRS and YFSETQ. The V and J ends lost 2 bases and 2 bases, in that order; junction bases with no gene match: 5. The CDR3 is 15 amino acids. The CDR3 bases are TGCGCCAGCAGCTTTCGCGGGGGAGACACAGATACGCAGTATTTT. This sequence encodes CASSFRGGDTDTQYF.

This chain links TRBV30 with TRBJ2-1; D not certain. The CDR3 sequence is 17 residues long. The germline V gene has CDR1 GTSNPN and CDR2 SVGIG (reference sequence). V lost 5 bases to trimming and J lost 0 bases, with 20 bases between them. The CDR3 here is CAWASSPTMSSYNEQFF. CDR3 in DNA: TGTGCCTGGGCGAGCAGTCCAACCATGAGCTCCTACAATGAGCAGTTCTTC.

This rearrangement joins TRBV7-9 to TRBJ2-7; D is unclear. V shed 5 bases and J shed 7 bases, with 18 bases lying between them. This CDR3 region has 14 residues. The germline V gene encodes CDR1 SEHNR and CDR2 FQNEAQ (reference sequence). The CDR3 nucleotides are TGTGCCAGCAGCCCTAGTGTGGGGTCGCGGGAGCAGTACTTC. Translated, it gives CASSPSVGSREQYF.

This chain connects TRBV4-1 to TRBJ2-1; 11 bases line up with TRBD2. This CDR3 has 18 amino acids. Unmatched junction bases numbered 11, after V lost 3 bases and J lost 4 bases. Germline lookup yields CDR1 MGHRA and CDR2 YSYEKL. The DNA for the CDR3 is TGCGCCAGCAGCCAGCAACTAGCGGGGGCGTACGGGTACAATGAGCAGTTCTTC. Protein product: CASSQQLAGAYGYNEQFF.

The chain employs TRBV29-1 and TRBJ1-1, with D perhaps matching TRBD1 (5 bases). V gave up 0 bases and J gave up 0 bases, with 11 bases separating them. The CDR3 length is 15 residues. Germline-derived CDR1 and CDR2 are SQVTM and ANQGSEA. CDR3 sequence (DNA): TGCAGCGTTGAAGATCGGACACTGATGAACACTGAAGCTTTCTTT. Protein sequence: CSVEDRTLMNTEAFF.

With respect to this clonotype: An end of the junction differs from the germline gene, which may be a read error. The V call is TRBV7-7, the J call TRBJ2-5; a possible D gene is TRBD1 (5 bases). The CDR3 sequence is 15 residues long. The germline V gene has CDR1 SSHAT and CDR2 FNYEAQ (reference sequence). CDR3 protein: CASSYTAGIRETQYF. In DNA form, the CDR3 reads TGTGCTAGCAGTTATACAGCAGGGATAAGGGAGACCCAGTACTTC. Together with reference TRBV7-7 and TRBJ2-5, the CDR3 gives the full variable domain: GAGVSQSPRYKVTKRGQDVTLRCDPISSHATLYWYQQALGQGPEFLTYFNYEAQPDKSGLPSDRFSAERPEGSISTLTIQRTEQRDSAMYRCASSYTAGIRETQYFGPGTRLLVL.

This sequence joins TRBV5-1 and TRBJ2-7; TRBD1 matches at 9 bases. V dropped 4 bases and J dropped 3; count of bases not matched to a gene: 11. The germline CDR1 and CDR2 sequences are SGHRS and YFSETQ. This CDR3 is 16 amino acids long. CDR3 protein: CASSRLQPGQGYEQYF. CDR3 in DNA: TGCGCCAGCAGCCGACTCCAGCCGGGACAGGGCTACGAGCAGTACTTC.

This sequence joins TRBV6-6 and TRBJ2-1; 15 nucleotides match TRBD2. The CDR3 is 19 amino acids. Trimming at V came to 4 bases and at J to 8 bases, leaving 15 bases not matched to a gene. Germline lookup yields CDR1 MNHNY and CDR2 SVGAGI (reference sequence). The CDR3 region is CASSSGLAGGLLLVDEQFF. The CDR3, as DNA: TGTGCCAGCAGTTCCGGACTAGCGGGGGGGCTTCTCCTTGTCGATGAGCAGTTCTTC.

This clonotype came up a few times. The chain is built from TRBV13 and TRBJ1-4; D not certain. Germline-derived CDR1 and CDR2 are PRHDT and FYEKMQ (reference sequence). The length of the CDR3 is 15 residues. Trimming took 5 bases from V and 0 from J, leaving 10 bases between them. This CDR3 reads CASSPRTATNEKLFF. CDR3 sequence (DNA): TGTGCCAGCAGCCCACGGACGGCAACTAATGAAAAACTGTTTTTT.

The chain couples TRBV5-1 to TRBJ2-3, with 7 nucleotides matching TRBD1. The germline gives CDR1 SGHRS, CDR2 YFSETQ. CDR3 length: 16 amino acids. Trimming cost V 0 bases and J 6 bases; bases outside gene matches: 10. The CDR3 loop is CASSLVSLRGRDTQYF. For the CDR3, the DNA is TGCGCCAGCAGCTTGGTGTCTCTGAGGGGGCGGGATACGCAGTATTTT. Using reference TRBV5-1 and TRBJ2-3 for the parts outside the CDR3, the full variable domain is KAGVTQTPRYLIKTRGQQVTLSCSPISGHRSVSWYQQTPGQGLQFLFEYFSETQRNKGNFPGRFSGRQFSNSRSEMNVSTLELGDSALYLCASSLVSLRGRDTQYFGPGTRLTVL.

This clonotype turned up a few times. The rearrangement uses TRBV6-5 and TRBJ1-5; possible D gene TRBD1, 5 bases. V was cut by 7 bases and J by 5 bases, with 12 bases left in between. The CDR3 is 13 amino acids. Germline CDR1 MNHEY, CDR2 SVGAGI. CDR3: CASTGGGDQPQHF. Written as DNA, the CDR3 is TGTGCCAGCACGGGGGGGGGAGATCAGCCCCAGCATTTT.

This clonotype came up a few times. The genes are TRBV12-3 or TRBV12-4 and TRBJ2-3, with 10 bases aligning to TRBD2. The CDR3 covers 19 residues. J lost 2 bases, V lost 7 bases, and 18 bases had no gene match. As DNA, the CDR3 is TGTGCCAGCATCTTTGGGAGGGCTAGCGGGAGAGGGAACACAGATACGCAGTATTTT. It codes for CASIFGRASGRGNTDTQYF.

J is TRBJ2-1 and V is TRBV7-3; unclear D gene. Germline V lookup: CDR1 SGHTA, CDR2 FQGTGA. The CDR3 contains 12 residues. Trimming cost V 1 base and J 12 bases, with 10 bases left between them. The CDR3 region is CASSLSGQRQFF. CDR3 coding DNA: TGTGCCAGCAGCTTAAGCGGTCAGAGGCAGTTCTTC.

The J gene is TRBJ2-7, the V gene TRBV7-9; 9 bases fit TRBD1. With V trimmed by 5 bases and J by 7 bases, 6 bases remained unmatched. This CDR3 region has 13 residues. Germline values: CDR1 SEHNR, CDR2 FQNEAQ (reference sequence). The chain's CDR3 is CASSLQDRGEQYF. The CDR3 nucleotides read TGTGCCAGCAGCCTACAAGACAGGGGGGAGCAGTACTTC.

CDR3 nucleotides: TGTGCCAGCAGCCTACGGACCGGGGGGGCCCCACGGGAGACCCAGTACTTC. Its protein is CASSLRTGGAPRETQYF. The V and J genes are TRBV3-1 and TRBJ2-5; TRBD2 aligns across 8 bases. The CDR3 is 17 residues long. Germline CDR1 is LGHDT and CDR2 is YNNKEL (reference sequence). The V and J ends lost 4 bases and 5 bases, in that order; junction bases with no gene match: 15.

This clonotype was picked up a small number of times. The J gene is TRBJ1-5, the V gene TRBV5-1; D is possibly TRBD1 (6 bases). Trimming shortened V by 5 bases and J by 1 base, and 13 bases separated the two germline ends. This CDR3 is built from 15 residues. CDR1 SGHRS and CDR2 YFSETQ come from the germline V gene. CDR3 nucleotides: TGCGCCAGCAGTCCTGGACAGTCGAGCAATCAGCCCCAGCATTTT. Its translation: CASSPGQSSNQPQHF. Supplemented by reference TRBV5-1 and TRBJ1-5, the full variable domain reads KAGVTQTPRYLIKTRGQQVTLSCSPISGHRSVSWYQQTPGQGLQFLFEYFSETQRNKGNFPGRFSGRQFSNSRSEMNVSTLELGDSALYLCASSPGQSSNQPQHFGDGTRLSIL.

This sequence joins TRBV12-3 or TRBV12-4 and TRBJ1-2, with 9 bases identical to TRBD1. V shed 8 bases, J shed 6 bases, and the junction held 13 bases outside the gene matches. This CDR3 has 15 amino acids. CDR3 residues: CASHFWGDRVHGYTF. The CDR3 DNA reads as TGTGCCAGCCATTTTTGGGGGGACAGGGTCCATGGCTACACCTTC.

This clonotype has ten or more counts. The V and J genes are TRBV2 and TRBJ2-5; D may be TRBD1 (6 bases). The V gene lost 6 bases and the J gene lost 1 base, with 12 bases spanning the gap. The CDR3 length is 14 residues. Germline V gives CDR1 SNHLY, CDR2 FYNNEI. CDR3 coding DNA: TGTGCCAGCAGCACCGGGACATTCCAAGAGACCCAGTACTTC. It translates to CASSTGTFQETQYF.